One sample yielded the 14 T cell receptor beta chains listed below, sequenced in a study of cytomegalovirus exposure and HLA in healthy donors. The PCR contained 60 Vbeta and 13 Jbeta primers. The protocol was immunoSEQ multiplex PCR, while the TCRdb copy is restricted to in-frame clones and leaves out a portion. The sample comprises 55,000 to 65,000 clones, over 75% of which are singletons, and under 7% rests with the top ten. The sequencing sample was made of PBMCs. The source of these receptors is a male donor in good health and CMV-seronegative.

The chain has TRBV2 and TRBJ1-1; TRBD1 aligns across 9 bases. The CDR3 runs 15 residues. The ends lost 6 bases at V and 6 bases at J; junction bases unmatched: 11. Germline V gene sequence: CDR1 SNHLY, CDR2 FYNNEI. CDR3: CASSKRRDRDPEAFF. In nucleotides, the CDR3 is TGTGCCAGCAGCAAGAGGAGGGACAGGGACCCTGAAGCTTTCTTT.

The rearrangement links TRBV5-4 to TRBJ2-3; 7 nucleotides line up with TRBD1. Per the germline V gene, CDR1 is SGHNT and CDR2 is YYREEE (reference sequence). V gave up 10 bases and J gave up 4 bases; unmatched junction bases: 0. The CDR3 runs to 10 residues. CDR3: CAQGADTQYF. The CDR3 DNA follows: TGTGCCCAGGGGGCAGATACGCAGTATTTT.

This chain connects TRBV7-9 to TRBJ1-4; TRBD1 might be the D (6 bases). The CDR3 covers 16 residues. V was shortened by 5 bases and J by 8 bases, with 21 bases between the two germline ends. The germline V gene has CDR1 SEHNR and CDR2 FQNEAQ (reference sequence). DNA for the CDR3: TGTGCCAGCAGCCGAAAAGTTGGACAGAAAGGAGAAAAACTGTTTTTT. Translated: CASSRKVGQKGEKLFF.

The rearrangement joins TRBV7-8 to TRBJ1-1; TRBD1 is a possible D gene (5 bases). This CDR3 spans 14 amino acids. The V gene's germline CDR1 is SGHVS and CDR2 FQNEAQ. The V end lost 3 bases, the J end lost 0 bases, and 8 bases lay between the germline ends. The CDR3 sequence: CASSFRQMNTEAFF. CDR3 bases: TGTGCCAGCAGCTTCCGACAGATGAACACTGAAGCTTTCTTT.

The J gene is TRBJ1-1, the V gene TRBV7-9; TRBD1 matches 10 bases. CDR3 length: 12 residues. Germline CDR1 and CDR2: SEHNR and FQNEAQ (reference sequence). V lost 5 bases and J lost 10; bases outside the gene matches: 4. The CDR3 region has the DNA TGTGCCAGCAGCCAAAGGACAGGGGGAGCTTTCTTT. As protein: CASSQRTGGAFF.

This chain uses TRBV7-2 with TRBJ2-5, with 8 bases aligning to TRBD1. The CDR3 consists of 16 residues. Germline V gene sequence: CDR1 SGHTA, CDR2 FQGNSA. V was clipped by 5 bases and J by 7 bases; unmatched bases: 15. CDR3 DNA sequence: TGTGCCAGCAGCCCAGCATCGGGGCGAGACAGGGGGACCCAGTACTTC. It yields the protein CASSPASGRDRGTQYF.

This chain joins TRBV6-4 and TRBJ1-6; D is unresolved. CDR3 size: 13 residues. Trimming removed 4 bases at V and 10 bases at J, with 11 bases between. The V gene's germline CDR1 is MRHNA and CDR2 SNTAGT. CDR3: CASSALVGSPLHF. Written as DNA, the CDR3 is TGTGCCAGCAGTGCCTTGGTGGGCTCACCCCTCCACTTT.

The rearrangement uses TRBV7-8 and TRBJ2-1; TRBD2 matches at 10 bases. The CDR3 has 13 residues. The V gene's germline CDR1 is SGHVS and CDR2 FQNEAQ. V trimming: 4 bases; J trimming: 12 bases; junction bases outside the gene matches: 6. CDR3 DNA: TGTGCCAGCAGCTCGGGACTAGCGCCAGCGCAGTTCTTC. Translation: CASSSGLAPAQFF.

The chain joins TRBV4-3 to TRBJ1-3; D is uncertain. The CDR3 totals 17 residues. CDR1 and CDR2 from the germline V gene are LGHNA and YSLEER. V was trimmed by 1 base and J by 0 bases, leaving 13 bases between them. This CDR3 reads CASSQAKQRNSGNTIYF. In nucleotides, the CDR3 is TGCGCCAGCAGCCAAGCTAAGCAGCGGAACTCTGGAAACACCATATATTTT.

There are a few counts of this clone. The chain employs TRBV28 and TRBJ2-2, with a weak D call TRBD1 (6 bases). Germline loops: CDR1 MDHEN, CDR2 SYDVKM. Trimming removed 6 bases at V and 4 bases at J, with 18 bases between. The CDR3 totals 16 residues. CDR3: CASSRRDKAITGELFF. The CDR3 DNA reads as TGTGCCAGCAGCCGCCGGGACAAGGCGATCACCGGGGAGCTGTTTTTT.

The chain couples TRBV6-5 to TRBJ1-2; TRBD1 might be the D (5 bases). Germline V gives CDR1 MNHEY, CDR2 SVGAGI. V gave up 5 bases and J gave up 6 bases, with 13 bases separating them. CDR3 length: 13 amino acids. The DNA of the CDR3 is TGTGCCAGCAGTAACCCGGGGGTGAATGGCTACACCTTC. It specifies CASSNPGVNGYTF.

The chain carries TRBV12-5 and TRBJ1-2; D is unclear. Germline V gene sequence: CDR1 LGHNT, CDR2 FRNRAP. This CDR3 is 14 amino acids long. The ends were cut back, 1 base at V and 4 bases at J, with 10 bases in the middle. The CDR3 sequence: CASGLGSWVYGYTF. The CDR3 DNA sequence: TGTGCTAGTGGTTTGGGGAGTTGGGTCTATGGCTACACCTTC.

This clone was observed a single time. The J gene is TRBJ2-5, the V gene TRBV2; maybe TRBD1 (5 bases). The V and J ends lost 2 bases and 0 bases respectively, with 10 bases between them. The CDR3 extends over 15 amino acids. Germline values: CDR1 SNHLY, CDR2 FYNNEI. The CDR3 region has the DNA TGTGCCAGCAGTGAAAGGGGTCCCAACCAAGAGACCCAGTACTTC. It codes for CASSERGPNQETQYF.

This clone was observed a handful of times. This chain joins TRBV19 and TRBJ1-5, with D perhaps matching TRBD1 (5 bases). This CDR3 is 12 amino acids long. CDR1 LNHDA and CDR2 SQIVND come from the germline V gene (reference sequence). The CDR3 reads CAVGRVDQPQHF. The CDR3 DNA sequence: TGTGCAGTCGGCAGGGTAGATCAGCCCCAGCATTTT.